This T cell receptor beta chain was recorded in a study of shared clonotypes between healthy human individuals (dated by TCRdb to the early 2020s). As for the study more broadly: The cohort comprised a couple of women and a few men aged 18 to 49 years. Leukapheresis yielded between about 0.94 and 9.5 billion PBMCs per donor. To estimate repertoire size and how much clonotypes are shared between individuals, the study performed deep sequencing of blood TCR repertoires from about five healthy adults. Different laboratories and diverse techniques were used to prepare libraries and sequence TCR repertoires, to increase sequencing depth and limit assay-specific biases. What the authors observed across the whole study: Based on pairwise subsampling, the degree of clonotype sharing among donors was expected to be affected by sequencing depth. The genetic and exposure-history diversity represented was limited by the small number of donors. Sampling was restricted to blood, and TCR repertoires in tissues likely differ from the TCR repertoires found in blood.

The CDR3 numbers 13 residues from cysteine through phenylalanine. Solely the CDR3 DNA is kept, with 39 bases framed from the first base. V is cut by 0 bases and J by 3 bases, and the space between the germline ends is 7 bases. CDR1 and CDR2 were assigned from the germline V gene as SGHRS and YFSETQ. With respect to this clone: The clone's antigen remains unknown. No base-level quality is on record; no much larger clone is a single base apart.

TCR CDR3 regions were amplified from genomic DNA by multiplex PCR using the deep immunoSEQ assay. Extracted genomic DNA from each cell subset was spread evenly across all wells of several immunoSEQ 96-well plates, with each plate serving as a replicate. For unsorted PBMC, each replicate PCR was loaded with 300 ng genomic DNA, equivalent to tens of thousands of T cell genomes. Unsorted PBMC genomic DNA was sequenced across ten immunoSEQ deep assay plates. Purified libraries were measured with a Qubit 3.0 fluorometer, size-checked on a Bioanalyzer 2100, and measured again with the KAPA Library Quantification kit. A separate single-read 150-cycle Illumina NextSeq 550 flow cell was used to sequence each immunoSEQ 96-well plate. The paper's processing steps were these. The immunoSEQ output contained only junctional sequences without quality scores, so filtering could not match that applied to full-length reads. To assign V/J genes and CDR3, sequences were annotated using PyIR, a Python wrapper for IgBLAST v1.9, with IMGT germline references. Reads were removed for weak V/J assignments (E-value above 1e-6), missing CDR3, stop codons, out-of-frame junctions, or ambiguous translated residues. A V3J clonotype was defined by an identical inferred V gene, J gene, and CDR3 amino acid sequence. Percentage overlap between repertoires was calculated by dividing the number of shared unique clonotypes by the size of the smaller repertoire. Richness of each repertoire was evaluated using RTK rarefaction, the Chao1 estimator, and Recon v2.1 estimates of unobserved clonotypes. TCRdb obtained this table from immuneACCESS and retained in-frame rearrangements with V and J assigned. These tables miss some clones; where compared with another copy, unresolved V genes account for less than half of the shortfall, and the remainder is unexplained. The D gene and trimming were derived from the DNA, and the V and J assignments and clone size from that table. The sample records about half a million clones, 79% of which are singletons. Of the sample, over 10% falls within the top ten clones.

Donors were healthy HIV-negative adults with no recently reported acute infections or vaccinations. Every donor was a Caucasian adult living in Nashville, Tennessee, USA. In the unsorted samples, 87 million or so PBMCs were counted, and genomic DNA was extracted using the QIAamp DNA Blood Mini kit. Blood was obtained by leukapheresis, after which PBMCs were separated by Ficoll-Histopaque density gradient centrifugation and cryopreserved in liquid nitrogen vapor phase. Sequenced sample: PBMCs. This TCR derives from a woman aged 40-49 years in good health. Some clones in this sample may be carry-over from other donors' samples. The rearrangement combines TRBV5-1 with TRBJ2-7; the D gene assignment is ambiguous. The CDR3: CASSLASVYEQYF. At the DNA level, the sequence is TGCGCCAGCAGCTTGGCATCTGTCTACGAGCAGTACTTC.